The present T cell receptor (beta chain) was sequenced within a study of T cell responses to AZD1222 COVID-19 vaccine. Background on the study: Doses given second, at about 4 or about 12 weeks, were pooled. Overall study findings and caveats: Unmutated variant regions are reportedly the target of nearly half of TCRs that are spike-specific. White British donors predominated, females outnumbered males, and clonal diversity was possibly underestimated.

About this clone itself: The antigen is undetermined.

The assay was immunoSEQ multiplex PCR, and TCRdb's table has in-frame clones only and misses some. The data hold over 95,000 clones, with approximately 90% observed a single time. V was pared by 3 bases and J by 3 bases, with 12 bases between. Germline V gene lookup returns CDR1 SEHNR and CDR2 FQNEAQ (reference sequence). This CDR3 is built from 14 residues. The sample consisted of peripheral blood, taken on day 0 of AZD1222 vaccination. The clonotype comes from an adult in good health. The chain uses TRBV7-9 and TRBJ2-7; D tentatively reads TRBD1 or TRBD2 (7 bases each). CDR3 sequence reads: CASSFIRGGYEQYF. Here the CDR3 DNA reads TGTGCCAGCAGCTTTATCAGGGGGGGCTACGAGCAGTACTTC. Using reference TRBV7-9 and TRBJ2-7 for the parts outside the CDR3, the full variable domain is DTGVSQNPRHKITKRGQNVTFRCDPISEHNRLYWYRQTLGQGPEFLTYFQNEAQLEKSRLLSDRFSAERPKGSFSTLEIQRTEQGDSAMYLCASSFIRGGYEQYFGPGTRLTVT.